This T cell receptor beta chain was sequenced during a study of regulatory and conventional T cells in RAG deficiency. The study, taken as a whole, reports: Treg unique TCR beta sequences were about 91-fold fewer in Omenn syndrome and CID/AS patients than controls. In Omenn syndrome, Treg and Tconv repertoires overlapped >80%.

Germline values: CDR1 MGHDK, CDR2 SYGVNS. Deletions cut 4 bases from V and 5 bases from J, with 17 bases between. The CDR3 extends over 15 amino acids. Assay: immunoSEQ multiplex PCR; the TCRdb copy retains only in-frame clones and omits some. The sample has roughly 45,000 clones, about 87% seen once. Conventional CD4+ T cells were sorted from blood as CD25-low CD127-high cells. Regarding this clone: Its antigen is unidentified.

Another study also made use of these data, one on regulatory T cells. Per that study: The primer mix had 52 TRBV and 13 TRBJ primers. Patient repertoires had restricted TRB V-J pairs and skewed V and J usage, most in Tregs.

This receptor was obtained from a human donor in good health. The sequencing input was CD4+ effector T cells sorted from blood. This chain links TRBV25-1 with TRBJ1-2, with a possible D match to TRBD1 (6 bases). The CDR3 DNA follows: TGTGCCAGCAGTGGGCCAGGGGACCTGTTATATGGCTACACCTTC. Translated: CASSGPGDLLYGYTF.